This passage covers 25 T cell receptor beta chains from one sample sequenced in a study of cytomegalovirus exposure and HLA in healthy donors. Clones were read by immunoSEQ multiplex PCR, and TCRdb kept only the in-frame ones, dropping some. Here the sample spans 200,000 or so clones, 75% to 85% being singletons. Sequenced input: PBMCs. The receptors originated from a woman aged 25-40 years in good health and CMV-seropositive.

J is TRBJ1-2 and V is TRBV11-2; TRBD1 aligns across 8 bases. The CDR3 has 14 amino acids. CDR1 SGHAT and CDR2 FQNNGV come from the germline V gene. The V and J ends lost 4 bases and 2 bases, in that order; junction bases with no gene match: 3. CDR3 coding DNA: TGTGCCAGCAGCTCACCAGGGGGCAACTATGGCTACACCTTC. This sequence encodes CASSSPGGNYGYTF.

The rearrangement joins TRBV6-1 to TRBJ2-6; weak D call: TRBD2 (5 bases). In germline, CDR1 is MNHNS, CDR2 SASEGT. The CDR3 contains 16 residues. V shed 2 bases and J shed 0 bases, with 8 bases lying between them. CDR3 in amino acids: CASSESGYSGANVLTF. CDR3 coding DNA: TGTGCCAGCAGTGAATCGGGGTACTCTGGGGCCAACGTCCTGACTTTC.

This clone is a singleton in its sample. The chain links TRBV6-4 to TRBJ1-1; D unresolved. CDR3 size: 15 residues. Germline CDR1 is MRHNA and CDR2 is SNTAGT. V lost 3 bases and J lost 0, with 11 bases in between. CDR3 coding DNA: TGTGCCAGCAGTGAGCAGCCGACAATGAACACTGAAGCTTTCTTT. This codes for CASSEQPTMNTEAFF.

J is TRBJ2-5 and V is TRBV10-3, with TRBD1 matching over 7 bases. The CDR3 runs 13 residues. Germline CDR1 reads ENHRY; CDR2 reads SYGVKD. The ends lost 10 bases at V and 3 bases at J; junction bases unmatched: 8. The CDR3 sequence is CASRQGLEETQYF. DNA of the CDR3: TGTGCCAGCCGACAGGGCCTTGAAGAGACCCAGTACTTC.

The rearrangement joins TRBV13 to TRBJ2-1; TRBD2 aligns across 8 bases. V lost 0 bases to trimming and J lost 2 bases; unmatched junction nucleotides: 0. This CDR3 comprises 15 residues. CDR1 PRHDT and CDR2 FYEKMQ come from the germline V gene (reference sequence). The CDR3 DNA is TGTGCCAGCAGCTTAGGACTAGCGGCCTACAATGAGCAGTTCTTC. Its protein product is CASSLGLAAYNEQFF.

This clone was counted only a few times. This chain's CDR3 is CASSSTGYEQYF. CDR3 sequence (DNA): TGTGCCAGCAGTTCCACAGGTTACGAGCAGTACTTC. J is TRBJ2-7 and V is TRBV2, with a possible D match to TRBD1 (5 bases). This CDR3 comprises 12 residues. V was clipped by 5 bases and J by 4 bases, with 9 bases between them. In germline, CDR1 is SNHLY, CDR2 FYNNEI.

A few counts support this clone. V usage is TRBV5-6 and J usage is TRBJ2-3; the D gene is possibly TRBD1 (6 bases). CDR1 SGHDT and CDR2 YYEEEE come from the germline V gene. V lost 3 bases and J lost 9, with 8 bases in between. CDR3 length equals 11 residues. The CDR3 DNA is TGTGCCAGCAGCTACAGGGACACGCAGTATTTT. This sequence encodes CASSYRDTQYF.

This chain links TRBV6-6 with TRBJ1-1; no reliable D call. The CDR3 is made up of 15 amino acids. V lost 6 bases and J lost 2, with 16 bases in between. CDR1 MNHNY and CDR2 SVGAGI come from the germline V gene (reference sequence). The CDR3 loop is CASSRDTRHNTEAFF. CDR3 in DNA: TGTGCCAGCAGCCGAGATACCCGACACAACACTGAAGCTTTCTTT.

V is TRBV6-5 and J is TRBJ2-1; 7 bases match TRBD2. The germline CDR1 and CDR2 sequences are MNHEY and SVGAGI. V was clipped by 0 bases and J by 7 bases; unmatched bases: 3. The CDR3 contains 14 residues. CDR3 DNA sequence: TGTGCCAGCAGTTACTCGGCGGGAGTGAATGAGCAGTTCTTC. Encoded protein: CASSYSAGVNEQFF.

This clone was observed once. The chain uses TRBV28 and TRBJ1-4; D is ambiguous. CDR1 MDHEN and CDR2 SYDVKM come from the germline V gene. The CDR3 is 13 amino acids. Trimming took off 8 bases at V and 0 bases at J, with 7 bases between the two ends. The CDR3 bases are TGTGCCAGCGTATCAGCAACTAATGAAAAACTGTTTTTT. It translates to CASVSATNEKLFF.

This chain joins TRBV27 and TRBJ2-1; 11 nucleotides line up with TRBD1. Unmatched junction bases numbered 12, after V lost 5 bases and J lost 3 bases. From germline, CDR1 is MNHEY and CDR2 SMNVEV (reference sequence). There are 18 residues in the CDR3. The CDR3 bases are TGTGCCAGCAGTGTGACACGGACAGGGGGCCTCTACTACAATGAGCAGTTCTTC. Translating it yields CASSVTRTGGLYYNEQFF.

The chain combines TRBV5-1 with TRBJ2-2, with D possibly being TRBD2 (6 bases). V lost 2 bases, J lost 5 bases, and 19 bases lay in between. This CDR3 region has 17 residues. CDR1 and CDR2 (germline): SGHRS, YFSETQ. This chain's CDR3 is CASSFPFRAGGTGELFF. The CDR3, as DNA: TGCGCCAGCAGCTTCCCCTTTAGGGCCGGAGGGACCGGGGAGCTGTTTTTT. Full variable domain (missing parts from reference TRBV5-1 and TRBJ2-2): KAGVTQTPRYLIKTRGQQVTLSCSPISGHRSVSWYQQTPGQGLQFLFEYFSETQRNKGNFPGRFSGRQFSNSRSEMNVSTLELGDSALYLCASSFPFRAGGTGELFFGEGSRLTVL.

The rearrangement joins TRBV6-4 to TRBJ2-7; TRBD1 is a possible D gene (6 bases). The germline CDR1 and CDR2 sequences are MRHNA and SNTAGT. This CDR3 has 17 amino acids. V was pared by 5 bases and J by 0 bases, with 20 bases between. This CDR3 reads CASSPGTLQTSSYEQYF. DNA for the CDR3: TGTGCCAGCAGTCCCGGGACATTGCAAACAAGCTCCTACGAGCAGTACTTC.

The J gene is TRBJ2-7, the V gene TRBV9, with 7 positions matching TRBD2. In germline, CDR1 is SGDLS, CDR2 YYNGEE. The CDR3 consists of 12 residues. With V trimmed by 3 bases and J by 6 bases, 3 bases remained unmatched. The CDR3 bases are TGTGCCAGCAGCGGGACTAGAGCCGAGCAGTACTTC. Encoded protein: CASSGTRAEQYF.

V and J are TRBV6-5 and TRBJ1-2, with 9 bases that match TRBD1. The ends lost 4 bases at V and 8 bases at J; junction bases unmatched: 5. In germline, CDR1 is MNHEY, CDR2 SVGAGI. The CDR3 is made up of 13 amino acids. CDR3 residues: CASSWTGEGGYTF. The CDR3, as DNA: TGTGCCAGCAGTTGGACAGGGGAAGGAGGCTACACCTTC.

The J gene is TRBJ2-3, the V gene TRBV9, with D possibly matching TRBD1 (5 bases). The CDR3 is 17 residues long. The V gene lost 0 bases and the J gene lost 6 bases, with 20 bases spanning the gap. Germline loops: CDR1 SGDLS, CDR2 YYNGEE. In DNA, the CDR3 is TGTGCCAGCAGCGTAGCTCAGGGCGGAGAGAGTGCGGATACGCAGTATTTT. As protein: CASSVAQGGESADTQYF.

The chain links TRBV7-9 to TRBJ1-1; D is possibly TRBD1 (5 bases). V was clipped by 5 bases and J by 4 bases, with 17 bases between them. The CDR3 is made up of 15 amino acids. Germline CDR1 reads SEHNR; CDR2 reads FQNEAQ (reference sequence). Written as DNA, the CDR3 is TGTGCCAGCAGCCCTCGGGCCCCGGGGGGCACTGAAGCTTTCTTT. Translated: CASSPRAPGGTEAFF.

J is TRBJ2-2 and V is TRBV2, with D possibly being TRBD1 (5 bases). The V and J ends lost 8 bases and 6 bases respectively, with 13 bases between them. The CDR3 has 13 amino acids. Germline CDR1 is SNHLY and CDR2 is FYNNEI. CDR3 bases: TGTGCCAGCCTCGGATTGACAGCCGGGGAGCTGTTTTTT. Amino acid sequence: CASLGLTAGELFF. Full variable domain (outside the CDR3, taken from reference TRBV2 and TRBJ2-2): EPEVTQTPSHQVTQMGQEVILRCVPISNHLYFYWYRQILGQKVEFLVSFYNNEISEKSEIFDDQFSVERPDGSNFTLKIRSTKLEDSAMYFCASLGLTAGELFFGEGSRLTVL.

The chain uses TRBV7-6 and TRBJ2-7, with 14 nucleotides matching TRBD2. V lost 5 bases, J lost 4 bases, and 4 bases stayed unmatched. The CDR3 runs 15 residues. Germline CDR1 SGHVS, CDR2 FNYEAQ. CDR3 sequence (DNA): TGTGCCAGCAGCCCTGGGACTAGCGGGAGTTACGAGCAGTACTTC. Residues: CASSPGTSGSYEQYF.

The J gene is TRBJ2-7, the V gene TRBV18; unclear D gene. Looked up from germline, CDR1 is KGHSH and CDR2 is LQKENI. The ends were cut back, 6 bases at V and 3 bases at J, with 9 bases in the middle. There are 12 residues in the CDR3. CDR3 nucleotides: TGTGCCAGCTCCCCCACGGTCTACGAGCAGTACTTC. Translating gives CASSPTVYEQYF.

The chain couples TRBV29-1 to TRBJ2-5, with D maybe TRBD2 (7 bases). Trimming pared 2 bases from V and 2 bases from J, leaving 15 bases between. The V gene's germline CDR1 is SQVTM and CDR2 ANQGSEA. The length of the CDR3 is 15 residues. CDR3: CSVERQVGRQETQYF. CDR3 sequence (DNA): TGCAGCGTTGAACGACAGGTCGGGAGGCAAGAGACCCAGTACTTC. Full variable domain (missing parts from reference TRBV29-1 and TRBJ2-5): SAVISQKPSRDICQRGTSLTIQCQVDSQVTMMFWYRQQPGQSLTLIATANQGSEATYESGFVIDKFPISRPNLTFSTLTVSNMSPEDSSIYLCSVERQVGRQETQYFGPGTRLLVL.

J is TRBJ2-7 and V is TRBV7-2; 9 bases align to TRBD1. Per the germline V gene, CDR1 is SGHTA and CDR2 is FQGNSA. V was pared by 8 bases and J by 0 bases, with 5 bases of the junction left unmatched. This CDR3 is built from 14 residues. The CDR3 DNA reads TGTGCCAGCGCTGGACAGGGGAACTCCTACGAGCAGTACTTC. This gives the protein CASAGQGNSYEQYF. The whole variable domain, filled in from reference TRBV7-2 and TRBJ2-7, reads GAGVSQSPSNKVTEKGKDVELRCDPISGHTALYWYRQSLGQGLEFLIYFQGNSAPDKSGLPSDRFSAERTGGSVSTLTIQRTQQEDSAVYLCASAGQGNSYEQYFGPGTRLTVT.

The rearrangement links TRBV29-1 to TRBJ1-1; 8 bases fit TRBD1. Trimming at V came to 5 bases and at J to 1 base, leaving 6 bases not matched to a gene. Germline-derived CDR1 and CDR2 are SQVTM and ANQGSEA. The CDR3 is made up of 14 amino acids. The CDR3 spells CSVTAGTGNTEAFF. As DNA, the CDR3 is TGCAGCGTTACAGCCGGGACAGGGAACACTGAAGCTTTCTTT.

The chain joins TRBV6-5 to TRBJ2-5; D unresolved. This CDR3 has 16 residues. The V and J ends lost 0 bases and 3 bases respectively, with 14 bases between them. Germline V lookup: CDR1 MNHEY, CDR2 SVGAGI. The CDR3 loop reads CASSYSGASTEETQYF. The CDR3 region has the DNA TGTGCCAGCAGTTACTCGGGTGCTAGTACCGAAGAGACCCAGTACTTC.

The chain links TRBV29-1 to TRBJ1-1; D might be TRBD1 (6 bases). V lost 4 bases and J 3 bases, leaving 12 bases between the germline ends. CDR1 SQVTM and CDR2 ANQGSEA come from the germline V gene. CDR3 length equals 13 residues. CDR3 amino acids: CSVGLNRDTEAFF. CDR3 nucleotide sequence: TGCAGCGTTGGACTTAACAGGGACACTGAAGCTTTCTTT.